This TCR beta chain was captured by sequencing in a study of cytomegalovirus exposure and HLA in healthy donors. Study at large: Roughly 80 million unique TCRs from HLA-typed donors made up an early data release.

Study results and caveats: Accounts indicate the classifier identified cytomegalovirus status with strong specificity and sensitivity. Most TCR beta V segments were productive about 87% or about 30% of the time in an earlier analysis. Researchers counted around 180 TCR beta chains as cytomegalovirus-associated.

PCR employed 60 Vbeta and 13 Jbeta primers. The assay was immunoSEQ multiplex PCR, and TCRdb's table has in-frame clones only and misses some. The profile shows 80,000 to 100,000 clones, over 55% of them singletons. The germline V gene has CDR1 MDHEN and CDR2 SYDVKM. J was trimmed by 4 bases and V by 8 bases; bases with no gene match: 12. The CDR3 consists of 16 residues. Concerning this clone: Antigen: not known.

The sequencing input was PBMCs. This clonotype was sampled from a woman between 18 and 29 years old in good health and CMV-seropositive. The V and J genes are TRBV28 and TRBJ2-3; the match to TRBD1 covers 10 bases. The CDR3 nucleotides are TGTGCCAGCGGCCGGGGGGACAGGGGATGGGCAGATACGCAGTATTTT. Amino acids: CASGRGDRGWADTQYF.